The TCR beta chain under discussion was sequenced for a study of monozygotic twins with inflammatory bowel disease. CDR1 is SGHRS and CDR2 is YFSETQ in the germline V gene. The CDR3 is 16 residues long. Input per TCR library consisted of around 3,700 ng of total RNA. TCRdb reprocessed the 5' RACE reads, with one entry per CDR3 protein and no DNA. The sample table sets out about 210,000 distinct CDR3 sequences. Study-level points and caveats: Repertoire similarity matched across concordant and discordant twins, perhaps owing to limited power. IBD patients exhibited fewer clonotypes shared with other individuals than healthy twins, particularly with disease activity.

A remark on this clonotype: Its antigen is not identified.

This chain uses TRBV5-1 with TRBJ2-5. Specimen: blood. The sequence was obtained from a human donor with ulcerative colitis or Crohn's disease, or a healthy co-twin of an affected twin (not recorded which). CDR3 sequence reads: CASSLDTAAYSETQYF. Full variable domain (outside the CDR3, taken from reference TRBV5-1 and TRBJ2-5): KAGVTQTPRYLIKTRGQQVTLSCSPISGHRSVSWYQQTPGQGLQFLFEYFSETQRNKGNFPGRFSGRQFSNSRSEMNVSTLELGDSALYLCASSLDTAAYSETQYFGPGTRLLVL.